The clone carrying this T cell receptor (beta chain) was observed once. Libraries were prepared by immunoSEQ multiplex PCR; TCRdb keeps only in-frame clonotypes and omits some of them. This repertoire shows 35,000 to 50,000 clones, 93% found once; its top ten account for over 2%. V was clipped by 7 bases and J by 0 bases, with 10 bases between them. Germline V gene data show CDR1 as MDHEN and CDR2 as SYDVKM. The CDR3 contains 14 residues. The sample originates from a study of cytomegalovirus exposure and HLA in healthy donors. While the first cohort had 600 to 800 subjects, the donors belonged to the separate validation cohort of roughly 130 subjects.

The rearrangement uses TRBV28 and TRBJ1-3, with D maybe TRBD1 (5 bases). The TCR was taken from a woman aged 18-29 years in good health and CMV-seronegative. The material sequenced was PBMCs. CDR3 loop: CASTATVSGNTIYF. CDR3 DNA sequence: TGTGCCAGCACCGCGACAGTCTCTGGAAACACCATATATTTT.